A single sample is the source of the 11 T cell receptor beta chains below, sequenced in a study of T cells in Graves' hyperthyroidism and ophthalmopathy. TCR beta CDR3 regions were amplified from RNA transcripts. RT-PCR in the first round (using the HTBI primer set) targeted the TCR CDR3. TCRdb reprocessed the multiplex PCR reads via MiXCR and lists one record per CDR3 protein. This table holds about 640,000 distinct CDR3 sequences, less than 25% found once. The sequenced material came from blood. The source is a man aged 30 to 39 with Graves' ophthalmopathy.

The J gene is TRBJ1-3, the V gene TRBV9; the D is unclear. This CDR3 is 15 amino acids long. V lost 0 bases and J 4 bases, leaving 11 bases between the germline ends. The germline gives CDR1 SGDLS, CDR2 YYNGEE. The CDR3 DNA reads as TGTGCCAGCAGCGTAGGGAGAGCTCGCGGAAACACCATATATTTT. This encodes CASSVGRARGNTIYF.

This clonotype was seen many times. This chain joins TRBV30 and TRBJ1-2; no clear D gene. The CDR3 runs to 13 residues. V was pared by 2 bases and J by 9 bases, with 16 bases between. CDR1 and CDR2 (germline): GTSNPN, SVGIG (reference sequence). The CDR3 reads CAWSFPRGFSYTF. The CDR3 nucleotides read TGTGCCTGGAGTTTTCCCCGGGGATTTAGCTACACCTTC.

The V and J genes are TRBV18 and TRBJ2-3, with 8 bases aligning to TRBD1. V was clipped by 8 bases and J by 5 bases; unmatched bases: 9. The germline V gene has CDR1 KGHSH and CDR2 LQKENI. This CDR3 is 14 amino acids long. Written as DNA, the CDR3 is TGTGCCAGCCGGACAGGGATCGCAGGAGATACGCAGTATTTT. It encodes CASRTGIAGDTQYF.

The sample holds many counts of this clonotype. The chain joins TRBV11-2 to TRBJ2-3, with 10 positions matching TRBD2. Germline V gene data show CDR1 as SGHAT and CDR2 as FQNNGV. The CDR3 extends over 15 amino acids. V dropped 5 bases and J dropped 1; count of bases not matched to a gene: 3. This chain's CDR3 is CASSILAGGTDTQYF. The DNA for the CDR3 is TGTGCCAGCAGCATCCTAGCGGGGGGCACAGATACGCAGTATTTT.

In this sample, this clonotype turned up a few times. This rearrangement joins TRBV20-1 to TRBJ2-5; 7 bases fit TRBD1. V dropped 3 bases and J dropped 5; count of bases not matched to a gene: 3. Germline values: CDR1 DFQATT, CDR2 SNEGSKA (reference sequence). This CDR3 contains 12 residues. The CDR3 here is CSASEQGETQYF. CDR3 nucleotides: TGCAGTGCTAGTGAACAGGGGGAGACCCAGTACTTC.

The V call is TRBV28, the J call TRBJ1-1, with 7 bases that match TRBD1. Germline V gives CDR1 MDHEN, CDR2 SYDVKM. CDR3 length: 15 residues. Losses at the gene ends were 5 bases for V and 3 bases for J; bases not matched to a gene: 9. CDR3 sequence: CASSDLRGPHTEAFF. CDR3 coding DNA: TGTGCCAGCAGTGACTTAAGGGGGCCCCACACTGAAGCTTTCTTT. The variable domain in full, completed from reference TRBV28 and TRBJ1-1, reads DVKVTQSSRYLVKRTGEKVFLECVQDMDHENMFWYRQDPGLGLRLIYFSYDVKMKEKGDIPEGYSVSREKKERFSLILESASTNQTSMYLCASSDLRGPHTEAFFGQGTRLTVV.

This clonotype was counted only a few times. The genes are TRBV12-3 or TRBV12-4 and TRBJ2-7; 9 bases match TRBD1. V shed 1 base and J 7 bases; nucleotides not matched to a gene: 5. The CDR3 spans 14 residues. CDR3 protein: CASSLGDRVEEQYF. In DNA form, the CDR3 reads TGTGCCAGCAGTTTAGGGGACAGGGTGGAAGAGCAGTACTTC.

In this sample, this clonotype turned up a few times. This chain joins TRBV4-1 and TRBJ2-3; 10 nucleotides align to TRBD1. Germline-derived CDR1 and CDR2 are MGHRA and YSYEKL. V was clipped by 5 bases and J by 4 bases; unmatched bases: 3. This CDR3 region has 14 residues. The CDR3 sequence: CASSKGQGADTQYF. In DNA form, the CDR3 reads TGCGCCAGCAGCAAAGGACAGGGGGCAGATACGCAGTATTTT.

The table lists this clonotype with a few counts. The rearrangement links TRBV28 to TRBJ2-7; the D is unclear. V lost 2 bases to trimming and J lost 3 bases, with 11 bases between them. CDR3 length: 14 amino acids. Germline values: CDR1 MDHEN, CDR2 SYDVKM. CDR3 sequence reads: CASSLLIGSYEQYF. For the CDR3, the DNA is TGTGCCAGCAGTTTACTGATCGGCAGCTACGAGCAGTACTTC.

This sequence joins TRBV5-1 and TRBJ2-7, with TRBD1 matching 7 bases. The germline CDR1 and CDR2 sequences are SGHRS and YFSETQ. This CDR3 is built from 17 residues. V shed 0 bases and J 1 base; nucleotides not matched to a gene: 10. The CDR3 DNA reads as TGCGCCAGCAGCTTGGGCCCCCCGGGACAGCGATCCTACGAGCAGTACTTC. Its protein is CASSLGPPGQRSYEQYF.

At least ten counts were recorded for this clonotype. The V call is TRBV12-3 or TRBV12-4, the J call TRBJ2-5; D perhaps matches TRBD1 (6 bases). The CDR3 spans 15 residues. V was cut by 5 bases and J by 3 bases, with 16 bases left in between. CDR3 nucleotides: TGTGCCAGCAGTCCTTTCAGGGGCCGGGAAGAGACCCAGTACTTC. This gives the protein CASSPFRGREETQYF.